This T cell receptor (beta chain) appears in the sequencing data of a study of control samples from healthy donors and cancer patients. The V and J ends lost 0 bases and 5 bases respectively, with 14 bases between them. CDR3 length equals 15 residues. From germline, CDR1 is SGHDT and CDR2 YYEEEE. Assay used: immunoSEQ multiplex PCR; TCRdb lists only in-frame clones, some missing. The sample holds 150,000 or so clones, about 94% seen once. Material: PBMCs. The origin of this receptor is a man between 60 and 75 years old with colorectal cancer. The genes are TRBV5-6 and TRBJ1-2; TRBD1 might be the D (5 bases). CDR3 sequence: CASSLVFGGPYGYTF. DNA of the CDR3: TGTGCCAGCAGCTTGGTCTTTGGGGGACCTTATGGCTACACCTTC.